This is a list of T cell receptor beta chains from one sample in a study of blood T cells in healthy people across ages. TCRdb re-called the 5' RACE reads through MiXCR, storing one row per CDR3 protein. The sample lists around 1,600,000 distinct CDR3 sequences; less than 45% were seen once. Sequencing was performed on blood. The receptors were sampled from a woman between 18 and 30 years old in good health. Each CDR3 is given with its conserved first and last residue. D genes are given only for firm matches. Size is stated for part of the rows, as once, few or many counts, or as a class when the clone is expanded.

cdr3_nt: TGCAGTGCTAGTTCCTTTACAGAGGGGAAAGAGACCCAGTACTTC; cdr3_aa: CSASSFTEGKETQYF; clone_size: NA; v_call: TRBV20-1; j_call: TRBJ2-5; d_call: NA
cdr3_nt: TGTGCCAGCAGCAATTTGTTAGATACGCAGTATTTT; cdr3_aa: CASSNLLDTQYF; clone_size: few; v_call: TRBV21-1; j_call: TRBJ2-3; d_call: NA
cdr3_nt: TGTGCCAGCAGTTGGCAGGGGGCTCCCTACACCTTC; cdr3_aa: CASSWQGAPYTF; clone_size: few; v_call: TRBV12-3/TRBV12-4; j_call: TRBJ1-2; d_call: TRBD1
cdr3_nt: TGTGCCAGCAGCTCACGCGGTGGGTTGAGTGAGCAGTACTTC; cdr3_aa: CASSSRGGLSEQYF; clone_size: NA; v_call: TRBV7-9; j_call: TRBJ2-7; d_call: NA
cdr3_nt: TGCGCCAGCAGCCTCGGTCGAGCAGACTATAGCAATCAGCCCCAGCATTTT; cdr3_aa: CASSLGRADYSNQPQHF; clone_size: NA; v_call: TRBV4-1; j_call: TRBJ1-5; d_call: NA
cdr3_nt: TGCAGTGCTCTCGGACTTATTCCTGGCTACACCTTC; cdr3_aa: CSALGLIPGYTF; clone_size: few; v_call: TRBV20-1; j_call: TRBJ1-2; d_call: NA
cdr3_nt: TGTGCCAGCAGCTTAGTAGACAGCCGCTCCTACGAGCAGTACTTC; cdr3_aa: CASSLVDSRSYEQYF; clone_size: NA; v_call: TRBV7-2; j_call: TRBJ2-7; d_call: NA
cdr3_nt: TGTGCCAGCTCACCCGGAGGATCAGCTGACAATGAGCAGTTCTTC; cdr3_aa: CASSPGGSADNEQFF; clone_size: NA; v_call: TRBV18; j_call: TRBJ2-1; d_call: NA
cdr3_nt: TGCAGTGCTAGAGATCGGGGGACCTCTTATGGCTACACCTTC; cdr3_aa: CSARDRGTSYGYTF; clone_size: NA; v_call: TRBV20-1; j_call: TRBJ1-2; d_call: NA
cdr3_nt: TGTGCCAGCAGCAAAAGCGGCTGGGGAGCCACACACACAGATACGCAGTATTTT; cdr3_aa: CASSKSGWGATHTDTQYF; clone_size: NA; v_call: TRBV11-3; j_call: TRBJ2-3; d_call: NA
cdr3_nt: TGTGCCAGCAGTTCCCGTTTGGGCCATGGCTACACCTTC; cdr3_aa: CASSSRLGHGYTF; clone_size: few; v_call: TRBV6-6; j_call: TRBJ1-2; d_call: NA
cdr3_nt: TGCGCCAGCGGACCGGGCGGGCCTGTACGTGAGCAGTTCTTC; cdr3_aa: CASGPGGPVREQFF; clone_size: few; v_call: TRBV5-1; j_call: TRBJ2-1; d_call: NA
cdr3_nt: TGTGCCAGCAGCTTGGCCACTCGCACAGATACGCAGTATTTT; cdr3_aa: CASSLATRTDTQYF; clone_size: NA; v_call: TRBV5-6; j_call: TRBJ2-3; d_call: NA
cdr3_nt: TGTGCTAGTGGTTTGGTCCCACAGCTGGATATCTATGGCTACACCTTC; cdr3_aa: CASGLVPQLDIYGYTF; clone_size: NA; v_call: TRBV12-5; j_call: TRBJ1-2; d_call: NA
cdr3_nt: TGCGCCAGCAGCCCTGGGGGCGCCGGCAATCAGCCCCAGCATTTT; cdr3_aa: CASSPGGAGNQPQHF; clone_size: many; v_call: TRBV5-1; j_call: TRBJ1-5; d_call: NA
cdr3_nt: TGCAGCGCGAATTCGGAGACCCAGTACTTC; cdr3_aa: CSANSETQYF; clone_size: NA; v_call: TRBV29-1; j_call: TRBJ2-5; d_call: NA
cdr3_nt: TGTGCCAGCAGTTTGCAGGGTCTAAGGGCCTACGAGCAGTACTTC; cdr3_aa: CASSLQGLRAYEQYF; clone_size: NA; v_call: TRBV27; j_call: TRBJ2-7; d_call: NA
cdr3_nt: TGTGCCATCCGGGCCGGTTCGGCCTACAATGAGCAGTTCTTC; cdr3_aa: CAIRAGSAYNEQFF; clone_size: few; v_call: TRBV10-3; j_call: TRBJ2-1; d_call: NA
cdr3_nt: TGTGCCAGCAGCGTAGGGGGACAGGGAAACTATGGCTACACCTTC; cdr3_aa: CASSVGGQGNYGYTF; clone_size: NA; v_call: TRBV9; j_call: TRBJ1-2; d_call: TRBD1
cdr3_nt: TGCGCCAGCAGCTTAGGGAGTACGGCCAATGAACAGTTCTTC; cdr3_aa: CASSLGSTANEQFF; clone_size: NA; v_call: TRBV5-1; j_call: TRBJ2-1; d_call: NA
cdr3_nt: TGCGCCAGCAGCCTTACCACTAGCGGGATGAACCAAGAGACCCAGTACTTC; cdr3_aa: CASSLTTSGMNQETQYF; clone_size: NA; v_call: TRBV4-3; j_call: TRBJ2-5; d_call: TRBD2
cdr3_nt: TGTGCCAGCAGCTTTTTAAAGTGGTACCAAGAGACCCAGTACTTC; cdr3_aa: CASSFLKWYQETQYF; clone_size: NA; v_call: TRBV7-2; j_call: TRBJ2-5; d_call: NA
cdr3_nt: TGTGCCTGGACCCGGACAGGGGCCTATGGCTACACCTTC; cdr3_aa: CAWTRTGAYGYTF; clone_size: NA; v_call: TRBV30; j_call: TRBJ1-2; d_call: TRBD1
cdr3_nt: TGTGCCAGCAGCTCACAGGGGGCATCCTACAATGAGCAGTTCTTC; cdr3_aa: CASSSQGASYNEQFF; clone_size: NA; v_call: TRBV7-2; j_call: TRBJ2-1; d_call: TRBD1
cdr3_nt: TGCGCCAGCAGCTGGGGGACGGAGTCCTACAATGAGCAGTTCTTC; cdr3_aa: CASSWGTESYNEQFF; clone_size: NA; v_call: TRBV5-1; j_call: TRBJ2-1; d_call: NA
cdr3_nt: TGCGCCAGCAGCGCTAGCGGGACCAATGAGCAGTACTTC; cdr3_aa: CASSASGTNEQYF; clone_size: few; v_call: TRBV5-1; j_call: TRBJ2-5; d_call: TRBD2
cdr3_nt: TGTGCCAGCAGCGGTCCCGGGACTAGCGAGCAGTTCTTC; cdr3_aa: CASSGPGTSEQFF; clone_size: NA; v_call: TRBV7-2; j_call: TRBJ2-1; d_call: TRBD2
cdr3_nt: TGCAGTGCTAGAGATCGGGCAGGGGGTTCATACGAGCAGTTCTTC; cdr3_aa: CSARDRAGGSYEQFF; clone_size: NA; v_call: TRBV20-1; j_call: TRBJ2-1; d_call: TRBD1
cdr3_nt: TGCGCCAGCAGCTTGGATCCAGTCTATGGCTACACCTTC; cdr3_aa: CASSLDPVYGYTF; clone_size: NA; v_call: TRBV5-1; j_call: TRBJ1-2; d_call: NA
cdr3_nt: TGTGCCAGCAGCTATGGGGGGCAGGACACTGAAGCTTTCTTT; cdr3_aa: CASSYGGQDTEAFF; clone_size: NA; v_call: TRBV7-2; j_call: TRBJ1-1; d_call: NA
cdr3_nt: TGTGCCAGCAGTTACTCGAGTGCTAGCGGGAGGGAAAACATTCAGTACTTC; cdr3_aa: CASSYSSASGRENIQYF; clone_size: NA; v_call: TRBV6-2/TRBV6-3; j_call: TRBJ2-4; d_call: TRBD2
cdr3_nt: TGCAGCGTCACAGCGATCTCCTACGAGCAGTTCTTC; cdr3_aa: CSVTAISYEQFF; clone_size: NA; v_call: TRBV29-1; j_call: TRBJ2-1; d_call: NA
cdr3_nt: TGCGCCAGCAGCCCGTCTAGCAGGGAAAAACTGTTTTTT; cdr3_aa: CASSPSSREKLFF; clone_size: NA; v_call: TRBV5-1; j_call: TRBJ1-4; d_call: NA
cdr3_nt: TGCAGTGCTCGAATGGGGGACACTGAAGCTTTCTTT; cdr3_aa: CSARMGDTEAFF; clone_size: NA; v_call: TRBV20-1; j_call: TRBJ1-1; d_call: NA
cdr3_nt: TGCAGTGCTAGAGATCCCCGGACGCGCCTGGGCACTGAAGCTTTCTTT; cdr3_aa: CSARDPRTRLGTEAFF; clone_size: NA; v_call: TRBV20-1; j_call: TRBJ1-1; d_call: NA
cdr3_nt: TGTGCCGGGTGGGGACGAATCTATGGCTACACCTTC; cdr3_aa: CAGWGRIYGYTF; clone_size: few; v_call: TRBV7-9; j_call: TRBJ1-2; d_call: NA
cdr3_nt: TGCAGTGCTAGAGTCACAGCGGGAGGGCCCTACAATGAGCAGTTCTTC; cdr3_aa: CSARVTAGGPYNEQFF; clone_size: few; v_call: TRBV20-1; j_call: TRBJ2-1; d_call: TRBD2
cdr3_nt: TGCGCCAGCAGCCGAACGACTAGCGGGAGGGAAGAGACCCAGTACTTC; cdr3_aa: CASSRTTSGREETQYF; clone_size: NA; v_call: TRBV4-1; j_call: TRBJ2-5; d_call: TRBD2
cdr3_nt: TGCGCCAGCAGCCAAGTGTTCCCTACTAGCGGTGACTACAATGAGCAGTTCTTC; cdr3_aa: CASSQVFPTSGDYNEQFF; clone_size: NA; v_call: TRBV4-1; j_call: TRBJ2-1; d_call: TRBD2
cdr3_nt: TGTGCCAGCAGGGCGGGGGGCGGCTACGAGCAGTACTTC; cdr3_aa: CASRAGGGYEQYF; clone_size: few; v_call: TRBV7-8; j_call: TRBJ2-7; d_call: TRBD2
cdr3_nt: TGTGCCAGCAGCAAAGTAGGTCAGCAGGGGTTAGTGGAGCCCCAGCATTTT; cdr3_aa: CASSKVGQQGLVEPQHF; clone_size: NA; v_call: TRBV21-1; j_call: TRBJ1-5; d_call: NA
cdr3_nt: TGTGCCAGTGCACGGACAGGGCCGAATCAGCCCCAGCATTTT; cdr3_aa: CASARTGPNQPQHF; clone_size: NA; v_call: TRBV19; j_call: TRBJ1-5; d_call: TRBD1
cdr3_nt: TGTGCCAGCAGTTCATATGGGGGATTAGTCTCCGAGCAGTACTTC; cdr3_aa: CASSSYGGLVSEQYF; clone_size: few; v_call: TRBV27; j_call: TRBJ2-7; d_call: NA
cdr3_nt: TGTGCCAGCACCGCCCATGATGAGCCGAACGAGCAGTACTTC; cdr3_aa: CASTAHDEPNEQYF; clone_size: NA; v_call: TRBV28; j_call: TRBJ2-7; d_call: NA
cdr3_nt: TGTGCCAGCAGCCAAGGATCACAGAACTATGGCTACACCTTC; cdr3_aa: CASSQGSQNYGYTF; clone_size: NA; v_call: TRBV3-1; j_call: TRBJ1-2; d_call: NA